A single sample gave rise to the 16 T cell receptor beta chains below, sequenced in a study of blood T cells in healthy people across ages. PCR was performed a second time for 7 to 11 cycles using a sample-barcoded 5' primer and a J-beta primer mix. MiXCR, applied by TCRdb to the 5' RACE reads, yields one record per CDR3 protein. The repertoire includes approximately 1,000,000 distinct CDR3 sequences, approximately 38% of them detected once, and around 13% sits in the top ten. The sample consisted of blood. The origin of the receptors is a young man in good health.

This clonotype was picked up many times. The gene calls are TRBV6-6 and TRBJ2-5; 8 nucleotides line up with TRBD1. Trimming removed 6 bases from V and 4 bases from J; junction bases left unmatched: 7. The CDR3 runs 14 residues. The V gene's germline CDR1 is MNHNY and CDR2 SVGAGI (reference sequence). The CDR3 nucleotides read TGTGCCAGCAGCCCCGGACAGGGACGAGAGACCCAGTACTTC. It encodes CASSPGQGRETQYF.

This clonotype was detected a few times. This chain connects TRBV21-1 to TRBJ2-4. TRBV21-1 is termed a pseudogene. CDR3 length: 15 amino acids. The CDR3 nucleotides read TGTGCCAGCAGCAAAGGCAGGCGGGCCAAAAACATTCAGTACTTC. Protein: CASSKGRRAKNIQYF.

J is TRBJ2-1 and V is TRBV7-8; 8 bases map to TRBD2. CDR3 size: 13 residues. The junction had 2 bases not matched to a gene; V was cut back by 3 bases and J by 7 bases. The germline CDR1 and CDR2 sequences are SGHVS and FQNEAQ. In DNA, the CDR3 is TGTGCCAGCAGCTTCCTAGCGGGTAATGAGCAGTTCTTC. Translating it yields CASSFLAGNEQFF.

Concerning this clonotype itself: This may be a read error: a much more frequent sequence differs by one nucleotide. This chain's CDR3 is CSAKRGSNRPQHF. CDR3 nucleotide sequence: TGCAGTGCGAAGCGCGGAAGCAATCGGCCCCAGCATTTT. The rearrangement uses TRBV20-1 and TRBJ1-5; D gene uncertain. Germline-derived CDR1 and CDR2 are DFQATT and SNEGSKA (reference sequence). The CDR3 length is 13 residues.

The gene calls are TRBV29-1 and TRBJ2-1; 13 bases line up with TRBD2. The CDR3 is 13 amino acids. The J segment lost 8 bases and the V segment lost 6 bases, leaving 4 bases of the junction unmatched. Germline CDR1 SQVTM, CDR2 ANQGSEA. The CDR3 reads CSVRTSGGDEQFF. The CDR3, as DNA: TGCAGCGTCCGGACTAGCGGGGGAGATGAGCAGTTCTTC.

This clonotype was observed a handful of times. V gene TRBV6-5 combines with J gene TRBJ2-1, with a possible D match to TRBD2 (7 bases). CDR3 length: 16 residues. Per germline, CDR1 MNHEY and CDR2 SVGAGI. The ends were cut back, 0 bases at V and 7 bases at J, with 16 bases in the middle. CDR3 residues: CASSYSGGGRWNEQFF. The DNA for the CDR3 is TGTGCCAGCAGTTACTCGGGAGGGGGGCGCTGGAATGAGCAGTTCTTC.

In its sample, this clonotype was seen many times. Written as DNA, the CDR3 is TGTGCCAGCAGCTTAAACAGCTATGGCTACACCTTC. Encoded protein: CASSLNSYGYTF. This rearrangement joins TRBV7-2 to TRBJ1-2; no reliable D call. The CDR3 is 12 amino acids. CDR1 and CDR2 (germline): SGHTA, FQGNSA. V was pared by 2 bases and J by 4 bases, with 5 bases between.

This rearrangement joins TRBV7-9 to TRBJ1-1, with no clear D. The CDR3 contains 13 residues. Germline V gene sequence: CDR1 SEHNR, CDR2 FQNEAQ (reference sequence). V lost 5 bases to trimming and J lost 3 bases, with 10 bases between them. This chain's CDR3 is CASSGTSYTEAFF. CDR3 DNA sequence: TGTGCCAGCAGCGGTACATCTTACACTGAAGCTTTCTTT.

This clonotype has more than one count but fewer than ten. The rearrangement uses TRBV20-1 and TRBJ1-4; TRBD1 matches 7 bases. Germline V gives CDR1 DFQATT, CDR2 SNEGSKA (reference sequence). The CDR3 contains 13 residues. With 6 bases clipped from V and 3 bases from J, the junction kept 4 bases outside the gene matches. The CDR3 spells CSASRGPNEKLFF. The CDR3 DNA is TGCAGTGCCTCAAGGGGGCCTAATGAAAAACTGTTTTTT.

V gene TRBV29-1 combines with J gene TRBJ2-2; D gene unclear. This CDR3 has 13 residues. Germline CDR1 is SQVTM and CDR2 is ANQGSEA. V was clipped by 3 bases and J by 6 bases, with 11 bases between them. CDR3 DNA: TGCAGCGTTGATTCTAGTAACTCCGGGGAGCTGTTTTTT. Amino acids: CSVDSSNSGELFF.

Comments on this clonotype: A much larger clonotype is one base distant, so this may be a read error. The CDR3 region has the DNA TGCAGTGCTAGAGCTTGGGGGGGTAAAAATGAGCAGTACTTC. This translates into CSARAWGGKNEQYF. The J gene is TRBJ2-5, the V gene TRBV20-1, with 7 positions matching TRBD2. The junction had 13 bases not matched to a gene; V was cut back by 1 base and J by 11 bases. In germline, CDR1 is DFQATT, CDR2 SNEGSKA (reference sequence). The CDR3 is 14 residues long.

The chain uses TRBV4-3 and TRBJ2-3, with TRBD2 identical over 7 bases. The V segment lost 0 bases and the J segment 2 bases; nucleotides outside the gene matches: 5. Germline CDR1 and CDR2: LGHNA and YSLEER. This CDR3 region has 16 residues. The CDR3 region has the DNA TGCGCCAGCAGCCAAGAAATCGGGGGGTCCACAGATACGCAGTATTTT. This sequence encodes CASSQEIGGSTDTQYF.

A word on this clonotype: One end of the junction is discordant with germline, which a read error may explain. This chain links TRBV7-7 with TRBJ2-2; TRBD1 might be the D (6 bases). This CDR3 has 16 residues. CDR1 is SSHAT and CDR2 is FNYEAQ in the germline V gene (reference sequence). The CDR3 loop reads CASSLGRGVSTGELFF. Here the CDR3 DNA reads TGTGCTAGCAGCTTAGGCAGGGGAGTTTCCACCGGGGAGCTGTTTTTT.

The chain recombines TRBV4-1 with TRBJ2-5; D tentatively reads TRBD1 or TRBD2 (5 bases each). TRBJ2-7 explains the end of the DNA better; the J call may be wrong. Germline V CDR1 and CDR2: MGHRA, YSYEKL. The CDR3 contains 16 residues. CDR3 in DNA: TGCGCCAGCAGCCAAGCGGCAGGGATCGGGGTCTACGAGCAGTACTTC. Protein: CASSQAAGIGVYEQYF.

The rearrangement joins TRBV6-5 to TRBJ1-6; D is possibly TRBD1 (5 bases). Trimming removed 6 bases at V and 0 bases at J, with 12 bases between. Germline CDR1 is MNHEY and CDR2 is SVGAGI. This CDR3 comprises 16 residues. The CDR3 DNA reads as TGTGCCAGCAGCCAGGACACCAACTCCTATAATTCACCCCTCCACTTT. This codes for CASSQDTNSYNSPLHF.

The chain employs TRBV14 and TRBJ2-2; D gene uncertain. The CDR3 totals 14 residues. The germline CDR1 and CDR2 sequences are SGHDN and FVKESK. V gave up 0 bases and J gave up 4 bases, with 6 bases separating them. CDR3 coding DNA: TGTGCCAGCAGCCAAGATTACGTCACCGGGGAGCTGTTTTTT. Protein sequence: CASSQDYVTGELFF.